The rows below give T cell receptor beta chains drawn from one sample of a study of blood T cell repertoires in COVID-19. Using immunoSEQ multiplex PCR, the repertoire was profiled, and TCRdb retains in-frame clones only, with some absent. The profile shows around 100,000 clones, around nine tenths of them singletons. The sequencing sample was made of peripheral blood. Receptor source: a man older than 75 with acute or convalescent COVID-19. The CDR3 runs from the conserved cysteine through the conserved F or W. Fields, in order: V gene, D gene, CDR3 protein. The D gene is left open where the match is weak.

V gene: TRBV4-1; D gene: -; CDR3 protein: CASSQGTAGRETQYF
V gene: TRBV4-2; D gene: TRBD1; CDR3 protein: CASSQGGTVFNYGYTF
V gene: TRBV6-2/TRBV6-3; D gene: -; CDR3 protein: CASSYLQGPNTEAFF
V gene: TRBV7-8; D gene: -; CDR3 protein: CASSPSTGLQETQYF
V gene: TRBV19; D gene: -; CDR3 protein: CASSSTSNQPQHF
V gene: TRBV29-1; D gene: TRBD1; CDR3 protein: CSVESRQGAPDTQYF
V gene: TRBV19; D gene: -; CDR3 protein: CASSIVAGRNQPQHF
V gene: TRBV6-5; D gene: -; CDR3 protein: CASLERTDTQYF
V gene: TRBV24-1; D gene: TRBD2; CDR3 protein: CATSDASGSSYEQYF
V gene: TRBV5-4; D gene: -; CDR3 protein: CASSLGAGTGELFF
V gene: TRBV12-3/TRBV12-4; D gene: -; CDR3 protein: CASSFAGANVLTF
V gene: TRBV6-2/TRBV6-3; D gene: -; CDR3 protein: CASSYSNLNTEAFF
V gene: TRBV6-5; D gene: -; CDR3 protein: CASSQTGGAVYGYTF
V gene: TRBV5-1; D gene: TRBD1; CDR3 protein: CASSGDSQSSGNTIYF
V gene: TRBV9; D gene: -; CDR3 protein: CASNTGVGPYEQYF
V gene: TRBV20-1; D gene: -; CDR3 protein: CSASRGGDEQFF
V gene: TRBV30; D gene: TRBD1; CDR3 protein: CAWSGQGGTEAFF
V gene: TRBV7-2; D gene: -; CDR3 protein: CASSPDPTGTEAFF
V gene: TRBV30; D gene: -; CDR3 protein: CAWSPLNSPLHF
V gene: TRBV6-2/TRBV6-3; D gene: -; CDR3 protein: CASSYDRGLFAYEQYF
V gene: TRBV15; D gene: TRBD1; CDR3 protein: CATSRGRGLTNYGYTF
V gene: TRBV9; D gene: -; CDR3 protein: CASSVEGGNEKLFF
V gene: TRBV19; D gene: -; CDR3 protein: CASKDWTVGNTIYF
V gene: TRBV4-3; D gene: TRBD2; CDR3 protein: CASSQDTGRTYEQYF
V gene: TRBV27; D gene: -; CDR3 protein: CASSPLVASSYNSPLHF
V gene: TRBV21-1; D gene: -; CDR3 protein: CASSPRARDRVRPSYEQYF